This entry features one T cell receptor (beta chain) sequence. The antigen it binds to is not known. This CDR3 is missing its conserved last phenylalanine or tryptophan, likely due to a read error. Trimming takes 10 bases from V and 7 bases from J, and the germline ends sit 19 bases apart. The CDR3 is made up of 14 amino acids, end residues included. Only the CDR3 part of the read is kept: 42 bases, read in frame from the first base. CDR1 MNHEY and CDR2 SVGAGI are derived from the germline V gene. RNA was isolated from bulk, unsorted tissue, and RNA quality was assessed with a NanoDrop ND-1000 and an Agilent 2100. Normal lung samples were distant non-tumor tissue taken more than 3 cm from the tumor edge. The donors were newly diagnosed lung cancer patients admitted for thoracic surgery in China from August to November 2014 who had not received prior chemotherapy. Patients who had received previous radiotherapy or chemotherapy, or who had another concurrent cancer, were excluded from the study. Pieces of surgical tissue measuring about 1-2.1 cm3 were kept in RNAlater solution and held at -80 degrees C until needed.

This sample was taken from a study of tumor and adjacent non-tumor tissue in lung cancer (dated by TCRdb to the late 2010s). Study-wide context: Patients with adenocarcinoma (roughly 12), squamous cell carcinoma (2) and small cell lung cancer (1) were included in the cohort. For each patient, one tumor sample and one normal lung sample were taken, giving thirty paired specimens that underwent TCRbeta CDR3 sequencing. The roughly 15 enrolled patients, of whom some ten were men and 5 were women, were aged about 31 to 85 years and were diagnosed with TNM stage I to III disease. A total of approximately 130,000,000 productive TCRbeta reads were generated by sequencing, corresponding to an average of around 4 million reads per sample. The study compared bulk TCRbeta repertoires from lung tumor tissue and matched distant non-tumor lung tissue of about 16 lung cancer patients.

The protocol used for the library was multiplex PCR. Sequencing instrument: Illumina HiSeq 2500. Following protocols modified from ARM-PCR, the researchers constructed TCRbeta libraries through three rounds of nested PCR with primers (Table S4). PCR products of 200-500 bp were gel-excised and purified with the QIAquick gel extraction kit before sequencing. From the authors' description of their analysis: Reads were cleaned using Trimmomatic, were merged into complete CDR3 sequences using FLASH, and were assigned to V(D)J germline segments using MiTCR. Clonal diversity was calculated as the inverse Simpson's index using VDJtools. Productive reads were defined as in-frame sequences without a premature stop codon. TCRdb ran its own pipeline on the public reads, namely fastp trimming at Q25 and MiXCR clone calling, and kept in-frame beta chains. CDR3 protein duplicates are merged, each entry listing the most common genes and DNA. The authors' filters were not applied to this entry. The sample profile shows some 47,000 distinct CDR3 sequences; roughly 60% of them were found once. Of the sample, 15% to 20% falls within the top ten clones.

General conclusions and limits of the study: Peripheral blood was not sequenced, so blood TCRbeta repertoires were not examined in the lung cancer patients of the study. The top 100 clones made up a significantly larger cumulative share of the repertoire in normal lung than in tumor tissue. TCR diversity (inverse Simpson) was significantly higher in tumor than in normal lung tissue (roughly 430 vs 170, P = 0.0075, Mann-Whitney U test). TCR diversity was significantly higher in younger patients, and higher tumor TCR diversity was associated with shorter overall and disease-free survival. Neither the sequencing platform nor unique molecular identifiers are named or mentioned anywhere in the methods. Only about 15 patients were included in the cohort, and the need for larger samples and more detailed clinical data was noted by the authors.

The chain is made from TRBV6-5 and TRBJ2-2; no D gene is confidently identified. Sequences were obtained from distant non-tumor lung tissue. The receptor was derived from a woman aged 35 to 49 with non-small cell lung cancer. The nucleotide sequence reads TGTGCCAACAGCCGTGACGGCGCCATCGGGGAGCTGTTTTCT. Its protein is CANSRDGAIGELFS.